This T cell receptor (beta chain) originates from a study of blood T cell repertoires in COVID-19. The wider study: COVID-19 samples, acute and convalescent, were from the United States, Italy and Spain.

The CDR3 sequence is 12 residues long. The germline CDR1 and CDR2 sequences are KGHSH and LQKENI. Trimming removed 5 bases at V and 5 bases at J, with 9 bases between. Per the authors' pipeline: Quantification of nucleated cells was approximated via reference gene primer amplification. Libraries were prepared by immunoSEQ multiplex PCR; TCRdb keeps only in-frame clonotypes and omits some of them. V and J calls and clone size are copied from that table; D and trimming were computed from the DNA. The sample shows over 120,000 clones, 80% to 90% of them seen only once. The chain uses TRBV18 and TRBJ1-1, with D unclear. This TCR came from a woman aged 45-59 years with acute or convalescent COVID-19. Sequencing input: peripheral blood. The CDR3 sequence: CASSSRVTEAFF. For the CDR3, the DNA is TGTGCCAGCTCATCGAGGGTTACTGAAGCTTTCTTT.